These T cell receptor beta chains were read from a single sample in a study of blood T cell repertoires in COVID-19. Measured with immunoSEQ multiplex PCR; TCRdb has only the in-frame clones, and not every one. The sample lists approximately 300,000 clones; 86% were seen once. Specimen: PBMCs or T cells enriched from blood (not recorded which). These receptors were taken from a woman aged 18-30 years who had recovered from COVID-19. CDR3s include the opening cysteine and the closing phenylalanine or tryptophan. The D gene is left open where the match is weak. A row's size may be missing; if present it is once, few, many or a size class.

d_gene	abundance	v_gene	j_gene	CDR3aa	CDR3nt
TRBD1	.	TRBV30	TRBJ1-5	CAWSSPGQGWGNQPQHF	TGTGCCTGGAGTTCCCCGGGACAGGGATGGGGCAATCAGCCCCAGCATTTT
.	.	TRBV30	TRBJ1-4	CALQGTNEKLFF	TGTGCCTTGCAGGGTACTAATGAAAAACTGTTTTTT
.	.	TRBV9	TRBJ1-2	CASSVDPDSTGGYTF	TGTGCCAGCAGCGTAGATCCGGACAGCACGGGTGGCTACACCTTC
TRBD1	.	TRBV5-1	TRBJ1-1	CASRSRGDTEAFF	TGCGCCAGCAGGAGCAGGGGGGACACTGAAGCTTTCTTT
.	.	TRBV19	TRBJ2-7	CASSIDTGYEQYF	TGTGCCAGTAGTATCGATACAGGCTACGAGCAGTACTTC
.	.	TRBV10-2	TRBJ1-2	CASSEWHRKTYGYTF	TGCGCCAGCAGTGAGTGGCACAGGAAAACGTATGGCTACACCTTC
.	.	TRBV2	TRBJ2-3	CVSGTNGLRTDTQYF	TGTGTCTCCGGGACAAACGGACTGCGCACAGATACGCAGTATTTT
TRBD2	.	TRBV9	TRBJ2-1	CASSVTGRQGNEQFF	TGTGCCAGCAGCGTTACCGGGAGGCAGGGCAATGAGCAGTTCTTC
TRBD1	few	TRBV9	TRBJ1-5	CASSPTGGLPNQPQHF	TGTGCCAGCAGCCCTACAGGGGGCCTACCCAATCAGCCCCAGCATTTT
TRBD1	.	TRBV5-1	TRBJ1-1	CASSTLDRGNTEAFF	TGCGCCAGCAGCACCCTGGACAGGGGGAACACTGAAGCTTTCTTT
.	.	TRBV18	TRBJ2-7	CASSPFDTAYGLTYEQYF	TGTGCCAGCTCACCATTCGACACCGCCTACGGACTAACCTACGAGCAGTACTTC
.	.	TRBV14	TRBJ1-1	CASSQDRRGAAFF	TGTGCCAGCAGCCAAGATCGGCGGGGGGCAGCTTTCTTT
.	.	TRBV29-1	TRBJ1-1	CSVEVTALRGF	TGCAGCGTTGAAGTGACGGCGCTTCGAGGCTTT
.	.	TRBV3-1/TRBV3-2	TRBJ1-2	CASSQAGQILVGGYTF	TGTGCCAGCAGCCAAGCTGGACAGATCCTGGTGGGTGGCTACACCTTC
.	few	TRBV5-1	TRBJ1-1	CASRQQGAYTEAFF	TGCGCCAGCAGACAACAGGGCGCGTACACTGAAGCTTTCTTT
.	.	TRBV27	TRBJ2-3	CASSGRKGGGEFSDTQYF	TGTGCCAGCAGCGGACGGAAGGGGGGGGGCGAGTTCTCGGATACGCAGTATTTT
.	.	TRBV28	TRBJ1-1	CASGLGALSHTEAFF	TGTGCCAGCGGGTTGGGGGCACTAAGCCACACTGAAGCTTTCTTT
TRBD1	few	TRBV12-3/TRBV12-4	TRBJ1-6	CASSSRDSSLHF	TGTGCCAGCAGTTCCAGGGACAGTTCGCTCCACTTT
TRBD1	.	TRBV3-1/TRBV3-2	TRBJ2-4	CASSPDRANIQYF	TGTGCCAGCAGCCCGGACAGGGCCAACATTCAGTACTTC
TRBD1	.	TRBV10-3	TRBJ1-5	CAISEQGMGQPQHF	TGTGCCATCAGTGAACAGGGGATGGGACAGCCCCAGCATTTT
.	.	TRBV6-5	TRBJ1-2	CASTQGGGYTF	TGTGCCAGCACCCAGGGAGGGGGCTACACCTTC
.	.	TRBV11-2	TRBJ1-5	CASTTGRDQPQHF	TGTGCCAGCACTACAGGGAGGGATCAGCCCCAGCATTTT
TRBD2	.	TRBV7-2	TRBJ2-1	CASSPEGTSDYNEQFF	TGTGCCAGCAGCCCCGAGGGGACTAGCGACTACAATGAGCAGTTCTTC
.	.	TRBV10-3	TRBJ1-1	CAISGRNTEAFF	TGTGCCATAAGCGGCAGAAACACTGAAGCTTTCTTT
TRBD2	.	TRBV4-1	TRBJ2-7	CASSQDSGRPGLPLYEQYF	TGCGCCAGCAGCCAAGATTCCGGGCGACCGGGACTACCCCTCTACGAGCAGTACTTC
.	medium-sized	TRBV11-2	TRBJ1-1	CASSFWAGNTEAFF	TGTGCCAGCAGCTTCTGGGCAGGGAACACTGAAGCTTTCTTT
.	.	TRBV21-1	TRBJ1-5	CASSKATGGDQPQHF	TGTGCCAGCAGCAAGGCCACAGGGGGCGATCAGCCCCAGCATTTT
TRBD2	.	TRBV28	TRBJ2-1	CASSGGGGAYNEQFF	TGTGCCAGCAGTGGCGGGGGGGGCGCATACAATGAGCAGTTCTTC
TRBD1	.	TRBV6-5	TRBJ1-3	CASSRTGFSGNTIYF	TGTGCCAGCAGTAGGACAGGTTTCTCTGGAAACACCATATATTTT
.	.	TRBV7-9	TRBJ1-4	CASSLGGDNEKLFF	TGTGCCAGCAGCTTAGGAGGTGATAATGAAAAACTGTTTTTT
TRBD2	few	TRBV10-3	TRBJ2-2	CAIRPGLDLTGELFF	TGTGCCATCAGGCCGGGACTAGATTTAACCGGGGAGCTGTTTTTT
.	.	TRBV7-8	TRBJ1-5	CASTRQADQPQHF	TGTGCCAGCACCCGACAGGCTGATCAGCCCCAGCATTTT
TRBD2	.	TRBV7-3	TRBJ2-5	CASSLGLAGGETQYF	TGTGCCAGCAGCTTGGGACTAGCGGGGGGTGAGACCCAGTACTTC
.	.	TRBV11-2	TRBJ2-5	CASSLGGLGGFSTQYF	TGTGCCAGCAGCTTAGGAGGCCTCGGCGGTTTTTCGACCCAGTACTTC
.	.	TRBV11-2	TRBJ2-5	CASSFGGTGGETQYF	TGTGCCAGCAGCTTTGGTGGGACTGGGGGAGAGACCCAGTACTTC